These 24 T cell receptor beta chains were sequenced from one sample in a study of blood T cell repertoires in COVID-19. The protocol was immunoSEQ multiplex PCR, while the TCRdb copy is restricted to in-frame clones and leaves out a portion. The data show 150,000 to 200,000 clones, with more than 75% seen just once and roughly 3.9% held by the top ten. The sequenced sample consisted of peripheral blood. The receptor source for this set is a man aged 18 to 29 with active or convalescent COVID-19.

This chain joins TRBV6-4 and TRBJ2-3; no clear D gene. The germline V and J ends were trimmed by 6 bases and 4 bases, with 11 bases remaining between them. Per the germline V gene, CDR1 is MRHNA and CDR2 is SNTAGT. The CDR3 is 13 residues long. In DNA form, the CDR3 reads TGTGCCAGCAGCCAGCGCCGGGCAGATACGCAGTATTTT. Residues: CASSQRRADTQYF.

CDR3 DNA sequence: TGTGCCAGCAGCTTGGAAGTCACTAGCACTGAAGCTTTCTTT. It is translated as CASSLEVTSTEAFF. The chain combines TRBV5-6 with TRBJ1-1; D not certain. Germline V gene sequence: CDR1 SGHDT, CDR2 YYEEEE. This CDR3 region has 14 residues. The ends were cut back, 0 bases at V and 4 bases at J, with 10 bases in the middle.

The V gene is TRBV2, the J gene TRBJ1-6; weak D call: TRBD1 (5 bases). There are 14 residues in the CDR3. Germline V gene sequence: CDR1 SNHLY, CDR2 FYNNEI. V was shortened by 9 bases and J by 7 bases, with 16 bases between the two germline ends. Here the CDR3 reads CASGVGLGNSPLHF. The DNA for the CDR3 is TGTGCCAGTGGCGTGGGACTAGGCAATTCACCCCTCCACTTT.

V usage is TRBV9 and J usage is TRBJ2-2; tentative D call: TRBD2 (6 bases). Trimming pared 1 base from V and 2 bases from J, leaving 12 bases between. CDR3 length: 16 residues. Germline CDR1 SGDLS, CDR2 YYNGEE. CDR3 DNA: TGTGCCAGCAGCGTAATGGCGGGATATAACACCGGGGAGCTGTTTTTT. Protein product: CASSVMAGYNTGELFF.

In DNA, the CDR3 is TGTGCCAGCAGCTTAGTTACGGGAGTAAAGGAGACCCAGTACTTC. Protein product: CASSLVTGVKETQYF. The genes are TRBV7-9 and TRBJ2-5; D may be TRBD2 (6 bases). The CDR3 has 15 amino acids. Germline V gene sequence: CDR1 SEHNR, CDR2 FQNEAQ (reference sequence). Trimming stripped 1 base from V and 5 bases from J, with 14 bases between. Variable domain in full (rest from reference TRBV7-9 and TRBJ2-5): DTGVSQNPRHKITKRGQNVTFRCDPISEHNRLYWYRQTLGQGPEFLTYFQNEAQLEKSRLLSDRFSAERPKGSFSTLEIQRTEQGDSAMYLCASSLVTGVKETQYFGPGTRLLVL.

The V and J genes are TRBV15 and TRBJ2-7; 9 nucleotides match TRBD1. The CDR3 is made up of 15 amino acids. Per germline, CDR1 LNHNV and CDR2 YYDKDF (reference sequence). Germline trimming cut 1 base from V and 1 base from J; bases unmatched to any gene: 2. The CDR3 coding sequence is TGTGCCACCAGCAGAGGAGGACAGGGGTCCTACGAGCAGTACGTC. The encoded protein is CATSRGGQGSYEQYV.

The rearrangement links TRBV10-3 to TRBJ1-1, with 7 bases fitting TRBD1. The CDR3 runs to 17 residues. Germline V CDR1 and CDR2: ENHRY, SYGVKD. The V gene end was trimmed by 0 bases and the J gene end by 5 bases; junction bases not matched to a gene: 12. In nucleotides, the CDR3 is TGTGCCATCAGTGAGTCGATAATACGAGGGGGCAAGACTGAAGCTTTCTTT. The encoded protein is CAISESIIRGGKTEAFF.

The V call is TRBV6-5, the J call TRBJ2-3; 7 bases map to TRBD2. The CDR3 loop spans 15 amino acids. Per germline, CDR1 MNHEY and CDR2 SVGAGI. With 5 bases clipped from V and 0 bases from J, the junction kept 5 bases outside the gene matches. The CDR3: CASSPSGTSTDTQYF. The CDR3 nucleotides are TGTGCCAGCAGTCCAAGCGGGACTAGCACAGATACGCAGTATTTT.

The gene calls are TRBV19 and TRBJ2-7, with 8 bases matching TRBD2. Looked up from germline, CDR1 is LNHDA and CDR2 is SQIVND (reference sequence). The CDR3 runs to 15 residues. With V trimmed by 1 base and J by 2 bases, 4 bases remained unmatched. The CDR3 region is CASSIASGPTYEQYF. The CDR3 DNA reads as TGTGCCAGTAGTATAGCTAGCGGGCCAACCTACGAGCAGTACTTC.

V usage is TRBV28 and J usage is TRBJ2-2, with D maybe TRBD2 (6 bases). V lost 1 base and J lost 4, with 16 bases in between. Germline V gene data show CDR1 as MDHEN and CDR2 as SYDVKM. The CDR3 loop spans 17 amino acids. The CDR3 coding sequence is TGTGCCAGCAGTTTATCGGTTGGAGGGGTGACCACCGGGGAGCTGTTTTTT. Amino acid sequence: CASSLSVGGVTTGELFF.

This rearrangement joins TRBV7-2 to TRBJ1-2; D might be TRBD1 (6 bases). V was cut by 5 bases and J by 2 bases, with 9 bases left in between. The germline CDR1 and CDR2 sequences are SGHTA and FQGNSA. The CDR3 sequence is 13 residues long. Here the CDR3 reads CASSTQGNYGYTF. CDR3 nucleotides: TGTGCCAGCAGCACCCAGGGGAACTATGGCTACACCTTC. Supplemented by reference TRBV7-2 and TRBJ1-2, the full variable domain reads GAGVSQSPSNKVTEKGKDVELRCDPISGHTALYWYRQSLGQGLEFLIYFQGNSAPDKSGLPSDRFSAERTGGSVSTLTIQRTQQEDSAVYLCASSTQGNYGYTFGSGTRLTVV.

The rearrangement links TRBV4-1 to TRBJ1-6, with D uncertain. Per the germline V gene, CDR1 is MGHRA and CDR2 is YSYEKL. This CDR3 contains 16 residues. V shed 1 base and J shed 7 bases, with 14 bases lying between them. The CDR3 DNA reads TGCGCCAGCAGCCAAGGGGTATCGTCGGGGAATTCACCCCTCCACTTT. Its translation is CASSQGVSSGNSPLHF.

CDR3 in amino acids: CATSIRIHYEQYF. The DNA of the CDR3 is TGTGCCACCAGCATCAGGATACACTACGAGCAGTACTTC. V gene TRBV15 combines with J gene TRBJ2-7, with D uncertain. CDR1 is LNHNV and CDR2 is YYDKDF in the germline V gene (reference sequence). Trimming cost V 4 bases and J 3 bases, with 10 bases left between them. The CDR3 has 13 amino acids.

The chain uses TRBV10-1 and TRBJ1-1; 7 bases align to TRBD1. From germline, CDR1 is WNHNN and CDR2 SYGVQD (reference sequence). This CDR3 is built from 14 residues. J lost 4 bases, V lost 5 bases, and 7 bases had no gene match. The CDR3 loop reads CASSKGQLLTEAFF. In DNA form, the CDR3 reads TGCGCCAGCAGTAAGGGACAGCTACTCACTGAAGCTTTCTTT.

This chain connects TRBV19 to TRBJ1-5; weak D call: TRBD1 (6 bases). The germline V gene encodes CDR1 LNHDA and CDR2 SQIVND (reference sequence). There are 16 residues in the CDR3. V lost 1 base, J lost 3 bases, and 13 bases lay in between. The CDR3 loop is CASSIVRGKVNQPQHF. As DNA, the CDR3 is TGTGCCAGTAGTATAGTCAGGGGCAAGGTCAATCAGCCCCAGCATTTT.

The chain couples TRBV19 to TRBJ1-1; a weak D match, TRBD1 (6 bases). From germline, CDR1 is LNHDA and CDR2 SQIVND (reference sequence). CDR3 length equals 14 residues. Trimming left V 7 bases short and J 4 bases short, with 16 bases between. The chain's CDR3 is CASTEDRPTTEAFF. CDR3 nucleotide sequence: TGTGCCAGTACAGAGGACAGACCGACCACTGAAGCTTTCTTT.

This clone was observed a single time. The chain has TRBV5-3 and TRBJ1-3; no clear D gene. TRBV5-3 is recorded as an ORF, its role being uncertain. The CDR3 covers 18 residues. V lost 2 bases and J lost 0, with 18 bases in between. CDR3 nucleotide sequence: TGTGCCAGAAGCTTCCCCGCAGGAGGGAAAAACTCTGGAAACACCATATATTTT. Encoded protein: CARSFPAGGKNSGNTIYF.

This chain joins TRBV15 and TRBJ2-5; 7 nucleotides align to TRBD1. V lost 8 bases, J lost 2 bases, and 8 bases stayed unmatched. This CDR3 is built from 14 residues. Germline CDR1 is LNHNV and CDR2 is YYDKDF (reference sequence). Written as DNA, the CDR3 is TGTGCCACCGCCTCCAGGGGGAATCAAGAGACCCAGTACTTC. Translation: CATASRGNQETQYF.

The gene calls are TRBV6-5 and TRBJ1-2; 9 bases map to TRBD1. Trimming at V came to 0 bases and at J to 4 bases, leaving 6 bases not matched to a gene. Per the germline V gene, CDR1 is MNHEY and CDR2 is SVGAGI. This CDR3 has 16 amino acids. Written as DNA, the CDR3 is TGTGCCAGCAGTTACTCGATGGGACAGGGCTTCTATGGCTACACCTTC. This gives the protein CASSYSMGQGFYGYTF.

This chain uses TRBV7-3 with TRBJ1-1, with 7 positions matching TRBD1. V shed 5 bases and J 4 bases; nucleotides not matched to a gene: 4. Germline CDR1 is SGHTA and CDR2 is FQGTGA. The length of the CDR3 is 13 residues. The CDR3 reads CASSLPGGTEAFF. DNA of the CDR3: TGTGCCAGCAGCCTCCCAGGGGGCACTGAAGCTTTCTTT.

The chain carries TRBV27 and TRBJ2-1; 10 positions agree with TRBD1. CDR1 is MNHEY, CDR2 SMNVEV, per germline (reference sequence). The CDR3 length is 18 residues. The V gene end was trimmed by 7 bases and the J gene end by 4 bases; junction bases not matched to a gene: 16. CDR3 sequence reads: CASNLTPLWGQGYNEQFF. CDR3 nucleotide sequence: TGTGCCAGCAACCTCACTCCCCTATGGGGACAGGGGTACAATGAGCAGTTCTTC.

This clone showed up just a few times. Within the sample, other DNA sequences also encode this same CDR3. The rearrangement joins TRBV5-1 to TRBJ1-1; D remains unclear. The CDR3 is 14 residues long. Per the germline V gene, CDR1 is SGHRS and CDR2 is YFSETQ. Trimming removed 0 bases from V and 1 base from J, with 7 bases in between. CDR3 coding DNA: TGCGCCAGCAGCTTGGACAGAGCGAACACTGAAGCTTTCTTT. Translation gives CASSLDRANTEAFF.

V usage is TRBV7-9 and J usage is TRBJ2-1, with TRBD1 identical over 7 bases. The CDR3 covers 15 residues. The ends lost 5 bases at V and 8 bases at J; junction bases unmatched: 12. Germline V gives CDR1 SEHNR, CDR2 FQNEAQ (reference sequence). DNA of the CDR3: TGTGCCAGCAGCCCTACAGGGGCGTTGAACGATGAGCAGTTCTTC. The encoded protein is CASSPTGALNDEQFF.

The CDR3 sequence: CASSLDGLANYGYTF. As DNA, the CDR3 is TGCGCCAGCAGCTTAGACGGACTAGCTAACTATGGCTACACCTTC. The V and J genes are TRBV5-1 and TRBJ1-2; D unresolved. Trimming took 2 bases from V and 0 from J, leaving 11 bases between them. Germline assignment: CDR1 SGHRS and CDR2 YFSETQ. This CDR3 is built from 15 residues.